This is a list of T cell receptor beta chains from one sample in a study of CD8 T cells in ankylosing spondylitis. TCRdb fed the 5' RACE reads into MiXCR, producing one record per CDR3 protein. The repertoire consists of some 840,000 distinct CDR3 sequences, with over 9.5% occurring once and the leading ten covering around 0.51%. The sequenced material came from blood, either unsorted or a sorted T cell fraction (not recorded which). The receptors come from a male donor with ankylosing spondylitis. Both conserved end residues are part of each CDR3. D genes are given only for firm matches. The listing skips clone size in some rows; elsewhere it reads once, few, many or a size class.

d_call	clone_size	v_call	cdr3_length	j_call	cdr3_nt	cdr3_aa
TRBD1	.	TRBV12-5	16	TRBJ1-1	TGTGCTAGTGGGGGACAGGGGGGTGCTAGGAACACTGAAGCTTTCTTT	CASGGQGGARNTEAFF
.	.	TRBV20-1	15	TRBJ1-6	TGCAGTGCTAACCCTGGGGGGCTAGTGAATTCACCCCTCCACTTT	CSANPGGLVNSPLHF
TRBD2	.	TRBV10-3	17	TRBJ2-1	TGTGCCATCAGTGACGGACTAGCGGGAGGGAGCAACAATGAGCAGTTCTTC	CAISDGLAGGSNNEQFF
.	few	TRBV12-5	11	TRBJ2-7	TGTGCTAGTTTCTCAGGCGACGAGCAGTACTTC	CASFSGDEQYF
TRBD2	.	TRBV4-2	14	TRBJ2-1	TGTGCCAGCAGCCCCGGGGGGTTTGCGAATGAGCAGTTCTTC	CASSPGGFANEQFF
.	.	TRBV5-1	15	TRBJ1-6	TGCGCCAGCAGCCCTGGTGGCGGGGGGAATTCACCCCTCCACTTT	CASSPGGGGNSPLHF
.	.	TRBV7-2	16	TRBJ1-1	TGTGCCAGCAGCCTCTTAGCCTTGGGGACGAACACTGAAGCTTTCTTT	CASSLLALGTNTEAFF
.	few	TRBV6-5	18	TRBJ2-1	TGTGCCAGCAGTTACTCGGTCGGAGCCCGTCTCTCCTACAATGAGCAGTTCTTC	CASSYSVGARLSYNEQFF
TRBD2	few	TRBV7-2	14	TRBJ2-5	TGTGCCAGCAGCTTGAGCGGGGGACTAGAGACCCAGTACTTC	CASSLSGGLETQYF
TRBD2	few	TRBV28	15	TRBJ2-7	TGTGCCAGCAGTTTAACGGGGGGGAGGGCCTACGAGCAGTACTTC	CASSLTGGRAYEQYF
TRBD1	few	TRBV5-1	15	TRBJ1-2	TGCGCCAGCAGCTCCCAGACAGGGGGAGGGGAAGGCTACACCTTC	CASSSQTGGGEGYTF
.	many	TRBV5-1	15	TRBJ1-4	TGCGCCAGCAGCTCGATACCTGCAACTAATGAAAAACTGTTTTTT	CASSSIPATNEKLFF
.	few	TRBV11-1	18	TRBJ1-4	TGTGCCAGCAGCTCCACGTGGGGGAGGGAGATGGTGAATGAAAAACTGTTTTTT	CASSSTWGREMVNEKLFF
.	few	TRBV7-2	13	TRBJ2-3	TGTGCCAGCAACAACCTGGGAGCAGATACGCAGTATTTT	CASNNLGADTQYF
.	many	TRBV28	12	TRBJ2-5	TGTGCCAGCAGTTCGCTCCATAGGACCCAGTACTTC	CASSSLHRTQYF
.	.	TRBV18	14	TRBJ2-5	TGTGCCAGCTCACCCGCGCGGGTCCAAGAGACCCAGTACTTC	CASSPARVQETQYF
.	few	TRBV7-2	11	TRBJ2-7	TGTGCCAGCAGCTACGGACAGGAGCAGTACTTC	CASSYGQEQYF
TRBD1	.	TRBV6-2/TRBV6-3	16	TRBJ2-7	TGTGCCAGCAGTTACTCAAACCGGGACAGGGAATACGAGCAGTACTTC	CASSYSNRDREYEQYF
TRBD1	few	TRBV28	14	TRBJ1-1	TGTGCCAGCAGTCCCGGGACAGCCCTAGATGAAGCTTTCTTT	CASSPGTALDEAFF
.	.	TRBV7-9	14	TRBJ1-1	TGTGCCAGCAGCAACACAGACAGGAACACTGAAGCTTTCTTT	CASSNTDRNTEAFF
TRBD1	.	TRBV15	18	TRBJ1-5	TGTGCCACCAGCAGAGTGACAGGGAATGTGGCCACCAATCAGCCCCAGCATTTT	CATSRVTGNVATNQPQHF
.	.	TRBV20-1	17	TRBJ1-1	TGCTGTGCTAGAGATGTAGGCGGAAAGAGAGGAAACACTGAAGCTTTCTTT	CCARDVGGKRGNTEAFF
.	.	TRBV24-1	16	TRBJ2-1	TGTGCCACCAGTGACCTCGCGCTAGCGTCGCGTAGGGAGCAGTTCTTC	CATSDLALASRREQFF